This T cell receptor beta chain was observed in a study of early T cells in non-severe SARS-CoV-2 infection. For the study at large: Alpha and beta chains were unpaired, from unsorted whole-blood bulk RNA.

In this sample, this clonotype turned up many times. Germline lookup yields CDR1 SGHRS and CDR2 YFSETQ. The CDR3 is made up of 15 amino acids. The V end was cut by 0 bases, the J end by 0 bases, with 6 bases between. TCRdb reprocessed the 5' RACE reads with MiXCR, giving one entry per CDR3 protein. In the table there are 55,000 or so distinct CDR3 sequences, 11% of which are singletons. This clonotype originated in an adult who was a healthcare worker with PCR-confirmed SARS-CoV-2 infection or an uninfected control (not recorded which). This chain uses TRBV5-1 with TRBJ2-2; no clear D gene. Sequenced material: whole blood. In nucleotides, the CDR3 is TGCGCCAGCAGCTTGGCCAGCTCGAACACCGGGGAGCTGTTTTTT. This gives the protein CASSLASSNTGELFF.